Shown below are 17 T cell receptor beta chains from a single sample sequenced in a study of blood T cells in healthy people across ages. With a J-beta primer mix and a sample-barcoded 5' primer, a second PCR ran 7 to 11 cycles. From the 5' RACE reads, TCRdb called clonotypes with MiXCR, one entry per CDR3 protein. This sample yields 650,000 to 700,000 distinct CDR3 sequences, of which roughly 30% are seen a single time; over 15% belongs to the top ten. The sequencing input was blood. The source of these receptors is a woman aged 80 or over in good health.

This clonotype has a count of ten or more. This chain links TRBV29-1 with TRBJ1-1; D unclear. The germline V gene encodes CDR1 SQVTM and CDR2 ANQGSEA. With 1 base removed from V and 4 bases from J, the gap between germline ends came to 10 bases. The CDR3 loop spans 13 amino acids. In DNA form, the CDR3 reads TGCAGCGTTGAAGGTAGACGGGGCACTGAAGCTTTCTTT. Translated: CSVEGRRGTEAFF.

Ten or more counts support this clonotype. The chain employs TRBV20-1 and TRBJ2-1; D might be TRBD2 (6 bases). Trimming shortened V by 2 bases and J by 4 bases, and 12 bases separated the two germline ends. CDR3 size: 14 residues. CDR1 DFQATT and CDR2 SNEGSKA come from the germline V gene (reference sequence). CDR3 bases: TGCAGTGCTAGACGCCAGGGAGGATACAATGAGCAGTTCTTC. This gives the protein CSARRQGGYNEQFF.

This clonotype was seen a few times. This clone may be a read error of a much larger clone one base away. The chain is built from TRBV7-8 and TRBJ2-7, with TRBD2 matching over 9 bases. V shed 5 bases and J 6 bases; nucleotides not matched to a gene: 8. This CDR3 comprises 14 residues. Germline V gene lookup returns CDR1 SGHVS and CDR2 FQNEAQ. Written as DNA, the CDR3 is TGTGCCAGCAGCGTTAGCGGGGGCAACTGCGAGCAGTACTTC. As protein: CASSVSGGNCEQYF.

This clonotype was seen a handful of times. The rearrangement links TRBV6-6 to TRBJ2-2; 7 nucleotides line up with TRBD1. CDR3 size: 16 residues. V dropped 4 bases and J dropped 0; count of bases not matched to a gene: 5. Germline V lookup: CDR1 MNHNY, CDR2 SVGAGI (reference sequence). The CDR3 DNA reads TGTGCCAGCAGTTCAACAGGGGTGGCGAACACCGGGGAGCTGTTTTTT. Its protein product is CASSSTGVANTGELFF.

This clonotype has more than one count but fewer than ten. The chain employs TRBV29-1 and TRBJ1-1; 9 positions agree with TRBD1. Trimming cost V 3 bases and J 8 bases; bases outside gene matches: 7. CDR1 SQVTM and CDR2 ANQGSEA come from the germline V gene. The CDR3 contains 13 residues. CDR3 nucleotide sequence: TGCAGCGTTGATTGGACAGGGGTTGGAGAAGCTTTCTTT. As protein: CSVDWTGVGEAFF.

This clonotype was detected many times. The rearrangement links TRBV29-1 to TRBJ1-2; tentative D call: TRBD1 (5 bases). Germline V gene data show CDR1 as SQVTM and CDR2 as ANQGSEA. V lost 5 bases and J 4 bases, leaving 14 bases between the germline ends. This CDR3 contains 13 residues. Here the CDR3 reads CSVYVGRSYGYTF. The CDR3 bases are TGCAGCGTTTATGTGGGGCGAAGCTATGGCTACACCTTC.

This clonotype showed up many times. The chain has TRBV7-9 and TRBJ2-5; tentatively, D is TRBD1 (7 bases). V was shortened by 6 bases and J by 4 bases, with 15 bases between the two germline ends. Germline V gene sequence: CDR1 SEHNR, CDR2 FQNEAQ (reference sequence). The CDR3 covers 14 residues. DNA for the CDR3: TGTGCCAGCAGTACCTCAGGGGGAGGAGAGACCCAGTACTTC. This codes for CASSTSGGGETQYF.

The table lists this clonotype with many counts. This sequence joins TRBV20-1 and TRBJ2-5; TRBD2 agrees at 8 bases. The CDR3 runs 15 residues. Germline CDR1 is DFQATT and CDR2 is SNEGSKA (reference sequence). With 4 bases clipped from V and 5 bases from J, the junction kept 12 bases outside the gene matches. The CDR3 sequence is CSATPRGLVLETQYF. DNA for the CDR3: TGCAGTGCTACCCCCCGGGGACTAGTATTGGAGACCCAGTACTTC.

Regarding this clonotype: A much larger clone is a single base away; this may be a read error. V is TRBV5-1 and J is TRBJ2-7, with D possibly being TRBD1 (5 bases). The CDR3 has 15 residues. The ends were cut back, 0 bases at V and 3 bases at J, with 13 bases in the middle. Germline V CDR1 and CDR2: SGHRS, YFSETQ. CDR3 in amino acids: CASSLVTGLYYEQYF. The CDR3 nucleotides read TGCGCCAGCAGCTTGGTTACAGGCTTATACTACGAGCAGTACTTC.

This clonotype occurred many times. The rearrangement joins TRBV7-2 to TRBJ1-6; D ambiguous. Trimming pared 1 base from V and 6 bases from J, leaving 13 bases between. CDR1 is SGHTA and CDR2 is FQGNSA in the germline V gene. The CDR3 runs to 16 residues. The CDR3 protein is CASSLGSSGTNSPLHF. The CDR3 bases are TGTGCCAGCAGCTTAGGGTCGTCAGGAACTAATTCACCCCTCCACTTT.

The J gene is TRBJ1-1, the V gene TRBV10-3; D gene ambiguous. Germline lookup yields CDR1 ENHRY and CDR2 SYGVKD. The CDR3 contains 14 residues. Trimming removed 8 bases at V and 3 bases at J, with 16 bases between. CDR3 sequence (DNA): TGTGCCATCCGCCCTCAGACGCCGGACACTGAAGCTTTCTTT. Protein sequence: CAIRPQTPDTEAFF.

This clonotype has only a few counts. This could be a read error, since a much larger clone is one nucleotide away. The gene calls are TRBV12-3 or TRBV12-4 and TRBJ1-6, with TRBD1 matching over 7 bases. There are 14 residues in the CDR3. The CDR3 here is CASSFFRGESPPHF. The CDR3 coding sequence is TGTGCCAGCAGTTTTTTCAGGGGGGAATCACCCCCCCACTTT.

This clonotype has a count of ten or more. The genes are TRBV9 and TRBJ2-5, with TRBD2 identical over 8 bases. Germline V CDR1 and CDR2: SGDLS, YYNGEE. The CDR3 has 16 residues. V was clipped by 4 bases and J by 5 bases; unmatched bases: 13. The CDR3 DNA sequence: TGTGCCAGCAGCACCTCCGGCGGGGGGTTAGGGGAGACCCAGTACTTC. Amino acids: CASSTSGGGLGETQYF.

This clonotype has ten or more counts. This chain connects TRBV9 to TRBJ1-2; 7 nucleotides match TRBD1. Looked up from germline, CDR1 is SGDLS and CDR2 is YYNGEE. The CDR3 sequence is 16 residues long. V was clipped by 3 bases and J by 4 bases; unmatched bases: 12. CDR3 nucleotides: TGTGCCAGCAGCGCCGCTCGGGACAGCCTAAGCTATGGCTACACCTTC. Translated: CASSAARDSLSYGYTF.

This clonotype showed up just once. This may come from a read error, since a much larger clone is one base off. The rearrangement joins TRBV29-1 to TRBJ2-7, with D perhaps matching TRBD1 (5 bases). Germline assignment: CDR1 SQVTM and CDR2 ANQGSEA. This CDR3 has 13 amino acids. Trimming took 4 bases from V and 2 from J, leaving 12 bases between them. Here the CDR3 DNA reads TGCAGCGTTGGGGGCGGTCGAACCTACGAGCAGTACTTC. Translation gives CSVGGGRTYEQYF.

This clonotype was picked up many times. This chain uses TRBV7-2 with TRBJ1-2; 7 nucleotides line up with TRBD1. CDR3 length equals 15 residues. Germline V CDR1 and CDR2: SGHTA, FQGNSA. The V gene end was trimmed by 4 bases and the J gene end by 6 bases; junction bases not matched to a gene: 11. The chain's CDR3 is CASSSNFFGTDGYTF. CDR3 DNA: TGTGCCAGCAGCTCTAACTTTTTCGGGACAGATGGCTACACCTTC.

The V and J genes are TRBV12-5 and TRBJ2-5; 8 bases fit TRBD2. The CDR3 sequence is 16 residues long. V lost 4 bases, J lost 5 bases, and 12 bases stayed unmatched. The germline V gene has CDR1 LGHNT and CDR2 FRNRAP. The CDR3 here is CASGWGSGGHGETQYF. CDR3 DNA sequence: TGTGCTAGTGGTTGGGGGAGCGGGGGTCATGGGGAGACCCAGTACTTC.